One and the same sample provided the 16 T cell receptor beta chains below, sequenced in a study of Ad26.COV2.S vaccination and SARS-CoV-2 variants. Sample treatment: around 19 received Ad26.COV2.S at low or high dose, single or two shots; 5 received placebo; per-sample allocation not given. It was on day 63 after the first vaccine or placebo injection that samples were taken. Using immunoSEQ multiplex PCR, the repertoire was profiled, and TCRdb retains in-frame clones only, with some absent. The repertoire holds a few hundred thousand clones, with around 88% as singletons. Sequences were derived from peripheral blood, sampled in a trial of Ad26.COV2.S vaccine versus placebo. Receptor source: a person between 18 and 65 years old who received the Ad26.COV2.S COVID-19 vaccine or a placebo.

The rearrangement links TRBV27 to TRBJ2-7; TRBD2 matches 13 bases. V lost 5 bases to trimming and J lost 7 bases; unmatched junction nucleotides: 5. CDR1 is MNHEY and CDR2 is SMNVEV in the germline V gene (reference sequence). CDR3 length equals 14 residues. The CDR3 nucleotides read TGTGCCAGCAGTCACGGACTAGCGGGGGTGGAGCAGTACTTC. It encodes CASSHGLAGVEQYF.

This clone was observed a few times. Written as DNA, the CDR3 is TGCGCCAGCAGCCTCCTGAAGGGACAGGGGGCTGCTCGGACTGAAGCTTTCTTT. This encodes CASSLLKGQGAARTEAFF. The chain is built from TRBV4-3 and TRBJ1-1; 12 positions agree with TRBD1. The CDR3 runs to 18 residues. In germline, CDR1 is LGHNA, CDR2 YSLEER. The J segment lost 5 bases and the V segment lost 4 bases, leaving 14 bases of the junction unmatched.

The chain carries TRBV21-1 and TRBJ2-5. TRBV21-1 is flagged as a pseudogene. This CDR3 spans 14 amino acids. The chain's CDR3 is CASSKVAAQETQYF. The DNA for the CDR3 is TGTGCCAGCAGCAAAGTGGCAGCTCAAGAGACCCAGTACTTC.

The chain combines TRBV6-4 with TRBJ2-3; D ambiguous. Germline V gene lookup returns CDR1 MRHNA and CDR2 SNTAGT. V was pared by 5 bases and J by 3 bases, with 9 bases between. This CDR3 region has 13 residues. CDR3: CASSLTATDTQYF. CDR3 bases: TGTGCCAGCAGTTTGACTGCTACAGATACGCAGTATTTT.

V and J are TRBV4-3 and TRBJ1-1; D is uncertain. This CDR3 spans 12 amino acids. CDR1 is LGHNA and CDR2 is YSLEER in the germline V gene. V lost 5 bases to trimming and J lost 1 base, with 5 bases between them. The CDR3 here is CASSWGNTEAFF. For the CDR3, the DNA is TGCGCCAGCAGCTGGGGGAACACTGAAGCTTTCTTT.

CDR3 coding DNA: TGCAGCGTCAACGATCGCTCTGGGGCCAACGTCCTGACTTTC. Encoded protein: CSVNDRSGANVLTF. The genes are TRBV29-1 and TRBJ2-6; no firm D call. Germline V gene lookup returns CDR1 SQVTM and CDR2 ANQGSEA. The CDR3 runs 14 residues. V shed 6 bases and J shed 0 bases, with 9 bases lying between them. Drawing the rest from reference TRBV29-1 and TRBJ2-6, the complete variable domain is SAVISQKPSRDICQRGTSLTIQCQVDSQVTMMFWYRQQPGQSLTLIATANQGSEATYESGFVIDKFPISRPNLTFSTLTVSNMSPEDSSIYLCSVNDRSGANVLTFGAGSRLTVL.

The chain recombines TRBV6-1 with TRBJ2-7; D is possibly TRBD2 (6 bases). Germline lookup yields CDR1 MNHNS and CDR2 SASEGT. The length of the CDR3 is 12 residues. The CDR3 region has the DNA TGTGCCAGCAGTGATGGAGGGCCCAGAGGCCACGTC. This encodes CASSDGGPRGHV.

V is TRBV7-9 and J is TRBJ2-3; no clear D. Deletions cut 4 bases from V and 5 bases from J, with 10 bases between. Germline V CDR1 and CDR2: SEHNR, FQNEAQ (reference sequence). CDR3 length: 13 residues. The CDR3 protein is CASSSHSLDTQYF. CDR3 DNA: TGTGCCAGCAGCTCCCATAGTCTAGATACGCAGTATTTT.

The rearrangement links TRBV5-4 to TRBJ2-3; possibly TRBD2 for D (5 bases). The CDR3 totals 16 residues. Germline V gene lookup returns CDR1 SGHNT and CDR2 YYREEE (reference sequence). V lost 4 bases and J 5 bases, leaving 20 bases between the germline ends. The CDR3 DNA follows: TGTGCCAGCAGCAAATCAGGAGTTGGAGGTGTAGATACGCAGTATTTT. Protein product: CASSKSGVGGVDTQYF.

CDR3 DNA sequence: TGTGCCAGCAGCCCCCCGCGCGGGAGGGGAGAGACCCAGTACTTC. This gives the protein CASSPPRGRGETQYF. The rearrangement links TRBV7-2 to TRBJ2-5; 9 bases match TRBD2. Trimming cost V 5 bases and J 4 bases; bases outside gene matches: 8. Germline V CDR1 and CDR2: SGHTA, FQGNSA. The CDR3 has 15 residues. The variable domain in full, with the rest retrieved from reference TRBV7-2 and TRBJ2-5, is GAGVSQSPSNKVTEKGKDVELRCDPISGHTALYWYRQSLGQGLEFLIYFQGNSAPDKSGLPSDRFSAERTGGSVSTLTIQRTQQEDSAVYLCASSPPRGRGETQYFGPGTRLLVL.

The chain carries TRBV7-2 and TRBJ2-3, with D maybe TRBD2 (7 bases). CDR1 is SGHTA and CDR2 is FQGNSA in the germline V gene. Trimming removed 6 bases at V and 9 bases at J, with 10 bases between. This CDR3 has 11 residues. The CDR3 reads CASRGGPTQYF. CDR3 bases: TGTGCCAGCAGGGGGGGGCCGACGCAGTATTTT. Complete variable domain (other parts from reference TRBV7-2 and TRBJ2-3): GAGVSQSPSNKVTEKGKDVELRCDPISGHTALYWYRQSLGQGLEFLIYFQGNSAPDKSGLPSDRFSAERTGGSVSTLTIQRTQQEDSAVYLCASRGGPTQYFGPGTRLTVL.

This clone was seen more than once but under ten times. V usage is TRBV20-1 and J usage is TRBJ2-3; 8 nucleotides align to TRBD2. The CDR3 contains 15 residues. Germline V CDR1 and CDR2: DFQATT, SNEGSKA (reference sequence). J lost 1 base, V lost 3 bases, and 6 bases had no gene match. As DNA, the CDR3 is TGCAGTGCTAGTACCGGGGGGGCCCGCACAGATACGCAGTATTTT. The encoded protein is CSASTGGARTDTQYF.

The CDR3 loop reads CASSLPSTGTGANVLTF. The CDR3 DNA follows: TGTGCCAGCAGCCTTCCCTCGACAGGGACAGGGGCCAACGTCCTGACTTTC. The chain recombines TRBV7-9 with TRBJ2-6, with 7 bases aligning to TRBD1. Germline V gene data show CDR1 as SEHNR and CDR2 as FQNEAQ (reference sequence). The CDR3 has 17 amino acids. Losses at the gene ends were 5 bases for V and 4 bases for J; bases not matched to a gene: 11.

The chain is built from TRBV2 and TRBJ2-7, with D possibly TRBD2 on 5 matching bases. Per the germline V gene, CDR1 is SNHLY and CDR2 is FYNNEI. The ends were cut back, 9 bases at V and 2 bases at J, with 11 bases in the middle. CDR3 size: 12 residues. The CDR3 protein is CASGGDAYEQYV. For the CDR3, the DNA is TGTGCCAGTGGAGGAGACGCCTACGAGCAGTACGTC.

In its sample, this clone was seen a few times. V gene TRBV25-1 combines with J gene TRBJ1-1; the D gene is possibly TRBD1 (5 bases). Germline-derived CDR1 and CDR2 are MGHDK and SYGVNS. The CDR3 runs 13 residues. V was cut by 7 bases and J by 5 bases, with 14 bases left in between. The CDR3 bases are TGTGCCAGCACTGGAGTTCGGGGGACTGAAGCTTTCTTT. It codes for CASTGVRGTEAFF. Complete variable domain (other parts from reference TRBV25-1 and TRBJ1-1): EADIYQTPRYLVIGTGKKITLECSQTMGHDKMYWYQQDPGMELHLIHYSYGVNSTEKGDLSSESTVSRIRTEHFPLTLESARPSHTSQYLCASTGVRGTEAFFGQGTRLTVV.

Notes on this clone: Additional DNA sequences in this sample encode the identical CDR3. V and J are TRBV5-1 and TRBJ2-7; D is undetermined. CDR1 and CDR2 from the germline V gene are SGHRS and YFSETQ. V was trimmed by 0 bases and J by 1 base, leaving 5 bases between them. The CDR3 consists of 13 residues. The CDR3 bases are TGCGCCAGCAGCTTGGACAATTCCTACGAGCAGTACTTC. Translating gives CASSLDNSYEQYF.